These 28 T cell receptor beta chains were all obtained from the same sample, sequenced in a study of CD8+ T cells in alopecia areata. The authors extracted RNA and reverse transcribed it into cDNA as the sequencing template. Produced via immunoSEQ multiplex PCR; TCRdb's table is partial and in-frame only. The sample lists more than 200,000 clones; 67% were seen once. The sequences come from CD4+ T cells sorted from blood, collected at week 0. Every receptor here comes from a human donor with alopecia areata.

V is TRBV15 and J is TRBJ1-5; D possibly corresponds to TRBD1 (6 bases). CDR1 LNHNV and CDR2 YYDKDF come from the germline V gene (reference sequence). Deletions cut 5 bases from V and 7 bases from J, with 12 bases between. The CDR3 has 13 amino acids. The CDR3 loop reads CATSAQGNQPQHF. CDR3 nucleotide sequence: TGTGCCACCAGCGCACAGGGTAACCAGCCCCAGCATTTT.

Regarding this clone: This same CDR3 is encoded by further DNA sequences in the sample. V usage is TRBV6-5 and J usage is TRBJ1-1, with TRBD1 as a possible D gene (6 bases). The germline V gene has CDR1 MNHEY and CDR2 SVGAGI. CDR3 length: 13 amino acids. The V end was cut by 6 bases, the J end by 1 base, with 9 bases between. The CDR3 here is CASSGQPNTEAFF. DNA of the CDR3: TGTGCCAGCAGCGGACAGCCGAACACTGAAGCTTTCTTT.

Only one count was recorded for this clone. The V call is TRBV5-1, the J call TRBJ2-1; 8 nucleotides agree with TRBD1. The CDR3 has 15 amino acids. Germline assignment: CDR1 SGHRS and CDR2 YFSETQ. V lost 0 bases to trimming and J lost 5 bases; unmatched junction nucleotides: 4. CDR3 sequence (DNA): TGCGCCAGCAGCTTGGGGGACAGGCCCCACAATGAGCAGTTCTTC. Amino acid sequence: CASSLGDRPHNEQFF. The full variable domain, its missing parts supplied by reference TRBV5-1 and TRBJ2-1, is KAGVTQTPRYLIKTRGQQVTLSCSPISGHRSVSWYQQTPGQGLQFLFEYFSETQRNKGNFPGRFSGRQFSNSRSEMNVSTLELGDSALYLCASSLGDRPHNEQFFGPGTRLTVL.

The rearrangement uses TRBV4-3 and TRBJ1-1; 8 bases line up with TRBD1. Germline trimming cut 4 bases from V and 7 bases from J; bases unmatched to any gene: 5. CDR1 is LGHNA, CDR2 YSLEER, per germline. The CDR3 covers 13 residues. The CDR3 is CASSLRTGLEAFF. In DNA form, the CDR3 reads TGCGCCAGCAGCCTCCGGACAGGGCTTGAAGCTTTCTTT.

The chain couples TRBV5-1 to TRBJ1-1; weak D call: TRBD1 (5 bases). Germline CDR1 SGHRS, CDR2 YFSETQ. The CDR3 has 15 amino acids. Trimming shortened V by 4 bases and J by 6 bases, and 19 bases separated the two germline ends. CDR3 nucleotides: TGCGCCAGCAGCCCTCTAGGGGCCCAACACTCTGAAGCTTTCTTT. Protein product: CASSPLGAQHSEAFF.

The chain joins TRBV30 to TRBJ2-7; 9 nucleotides align to TRBD2. CDR3 length: 13 amino acids. J lost 3 bases, V lost 4 bases, and 4 bases had no gene match. The germline V gene encodes CDR1 GTSNPN and CDR2 SVGIG (reference sequence). This chain's CDR3 is CAWKVTSGYEQYF. The CDR3 DNA sequence: TGTGCCTGGAAAGTGACTAGCGGCTACGAGCAGTACTTC.

This clone was counted a single time. The chain is built from TRBV7-9 and TRBJ1-1; a weak D match, TRBD1 (5 bases). V dropped 5 bases and J dropped 7 bases, with 14 bases sitting between them. The CDR3 spans 13 residues. CDR1 and CDR2 (germline): SEHNR, FQNEAQ (reference sequence). The DNA for the CDR3 is TGTGCCAGCAGCCAGGGACCTCAGATTGAAGCTTTCTTT. It translates to CASSQGPQIEAFF. Full variable domain (missing parts from reference TRBV7-9 and TRBJ1-1): DTGVSQNPRHKITKRGQNVTFRCDPISEHNRLYWYRQTLGQGPEFLTYFQNEAQLEKSRLLSDRFSAERPKGSFSTLEIQRTEQGDSAMYLCASSQGPQIEAFFGQGTRLTVV.

This clone was seen more than once but under ten times. CDR3 loop: CASKSYNEQFF. For the CDR3, the DNA is TGTGCCAGCAAGTCCTACAATGAGCAGTTCTTC. The chain carries TRBV27 and TRBJ2-1; no clear D gene. This CDR3 has 11 amino acids. In germline, CDR1 is MNHEY, CDR2 SMNVEV (reference sequence). Trimming removed 7 bases from V and 1 base from J, with 2 bases in between.

This clone was counted only a few times. V and J are TRBV9 and TRBJ2-4; D is uncertain. V was trimmed by 0 bases and J by 0 bases, leaving 10 bases between them. The CDR3 runs to 16 residues. Germline loops: CDR1 SGDLS, CDR2 YYNGEE. This CDR3 is CASSVGQTLAKNIQYF. The CDR3 region has the DNA TGTGCCAGCAGCGTAGGGCAGACCTTAGCCAAAAACATTCAGTACTTC.

This clone was detected only once. The gene calls are TRBV15 and TRBJ1-2; 7 bases map to TRBD1. V trimming: 3 bases; J trimming: 12 bases; junction bases outside the gene matches: 10. Germline CDR1 LNHNV, CDR2 YYDKDF (reference sequence). The CDR3 is 13 amino acids. In nucleotides, the CDR3 is TGTGCCACCAGCAGGGCTAGACAGGGTCGCGACACCTTC. Residues: CATSRARQGRDTF.

This clone turned up a few times. The chain carries TRBV29-1 and TRBJ1-1, with D tentatively TRBD1 (6 bases). Germline V CDR1 and CDR2: SQVTM, ANQGSEA. Trimming shortened V by 4 bases and J by 1 base, and 10 bases separated the two germline ends. The CDR3 consists of 13 residues. The CDR3 sequence: CSVGAGANTEAFF. The CDR3 nucleotides are TGCAGCGTTGGTGCGGGGGCGAACACTGAAGCTTTCTTT.

J is TRBJ2-2 and V is TRBV4-2; the match to TRBD1 covers 7 bases. Germline lookup yields CDR1 LGHNA and CDR2 YNFKEQ. The CDR3 extends over 16 amino acids. V gave up 4 bases and J gave up 0 bases; unmatched junction bases: 5. CDR3 nucleotides: TGTGCCAGCAGCCCAAGGACAGGCCCGAACACCGGGGAGCTGTTTTTT. It encodes CASSPRTGPNTGELFF.

The V gene is TRBV29-1, the J gene TRBJ2-5, with D perhaps being TRBD1 or TRBD2 (6 bases each). Trimming took 5 bases from V and 5 from J, leaving 12 bases between them. This CDR3 contains 12 residues. Germline lookup yields CDR1 SQVTM and CDR2 ANQGSEA. CDR3 sequence (DNA): TGCAGCGTTCTCGGGGGCGGCGAGACCCAGTACTTC. Translating gives CSVLGGGETQYF.

J is TRBJ1-6 and V is TRBV2; D ambiguous. The CDR3 sequence is 12 residues long. V lost 7 bases, J lost 5 bases, and 6 bases lay in between. Germline V gives CDR1 SNHLY, CDR2 FYNNEI. CDR3 region: CASNSDNSPLHF. The DNA for the CDR3 is TGTGCCAGCAATTCAGATAATTCACCCCTCCACTTT.

J is TRBJ2-6 and V is TRBV4-2; D unresolved. CDR1 LGHNA and CDR2 YNFKEQ come from the germline V gene. V was shortened by 1 base and J by 0 bases, with 7 bases between the two germline ends. The CDR3 has 16 residues. The CDR3 here is CASSQGQASGANVLTF. The CDR3, as DNA: TGTGCCAGCAGCCAAGGCCAGGCCTCTGGGGCCAACGTCCTGACTTTC.

This clone was seen only a few times. This chain connects TRBV5-4 to TRBJ2-5, with 7 positions matching TRBD1. The CDR3 has 13 amino acids. CDR1 is SGHNT, CDR2 YYREEE, per germline (reference sequence). V was pared by 2 bases and J by 4 bases, with 2 bases of the junction left unmatched. The CDR3 loop reads CASSLPGGETQYF. The CDR3 DNA follows: TGTGCCAGCAGCTTACCAGGGGGAGAGACCCAGTACTTC. The variable domain in full, with the rest retrieved from reference TRBV5-4 and TRBJ2-5, is ETGVTQSPTHLIKTRGQQVTLRCSSQSGHNTVSWYQQALGQGPQFIFQYYREEENGRGNFPPRFSGLQFPNYSSELNVNALELDDSALYLCASSLPGGETQYFGPGTRLLVL.

This chain uses TRBV6-6 with TRBJ1-2; D remains ambiguous. This CDR3 spans 15 amino acids. Germline lookup yields CDR1 MNHNY and CDR2 SVGAGI (reference sequence). V was shortened by 6 bases and J by 3 bases, with 17 bases between the two germline ends. The CDR3 spells CASSTLRWADYGYTF. CDR3 DNA: TGTGCCAGCAGCACCTTGCGGTGGGCAGACTATGGCTACACCTTC.

The V and J genes are TRBV2 and TRBJ2-7; D assignment may be TRBD1 or TRBD2 (6 bases each). The V gene lost 10 bases and the J gene lost 2 bases, with 18 bases spanning the gap. This CDR3 contains 14 residues. Looked up from germline, CDR1 is SNHLY and CDR2 is FYNNEI. Written as DNA, the CDR3 is TGTGCCACATACCCCGGGGGCCTCCCCTACGAGCAGTACTTC. Protein: CATYPGGLPYEQYF.

As concerns this clone: The sample has other DNA sequences that encode this CDR3 too. The CDR3 loop is CASSPLPDTQYF. CDR3 DNA sequence: TGTGCCAGCTCACCACTTCCAGATACGCAGTATTTT. This chain uses TRBV18 with TRBJ2-3; D uncertain. Germline CDR1 and CDR2: KGHSH and LQKENI. The germline V and J ends were trimmed by 1 base and 4 bases, with 3 bases remaining between them. The CDR3 loop spans 12 amino acids.

This clone appeared once. The chain is built from TRBV30 and TRBJ2-2; D ambiguous. CDR3 length: 13 residues. The germline V and J ends were trimmed by 0 bases and 7 bases, with 9 bases remaining between them. The germline CDR1 and CDR2 sequences are GTSNPN and SVGIG (reference sequence). In DNA, the CDR3 is TGTGCCTGGAGTGTACAAAGGGACGGGGAGCTGTTTTTT. Amino acid sequence: CAWSVQRDGELFF.

The J gene is TRBJ1-2, the V gene TRBV30, with D possibly matching TRBD1 (5 bases). CDR1 GTSNPN and CDR2 SVGIG come from the germline V gene (reference sequence). V was trimmed by 5 bases and J by 8 bases, leaving 15 bases between them. The CDR3 is 12 amino acids. Here the CDR3 DNA reads TGTGCCTGGTCTCCAGTTGGGGCCGGCTACACCTTC. Translation gives CAWSPVGAGYTF. The variable domain in full, with the rest retrieved from reference TRBV30 and TRBJ1-2, is SQTIHQWPATLVQPVGSPLSLECTVEGTSNPNLYWYRQAAGRGLQLLFYSVGIGQISSEVPQNLSASRPQDRQFILSSKKLLLSDSGFYLCAWSPVGAGYTFGSGTRLTVV.

This clone was seen just once. Other DNA sequences from this sample encode an identical CDR3 as well. The chain combines TRBV9 with TRBJ1-1, with no clear D. The length of the CDR3 is 11 residues. Per germline, CDR1 SGDLS and CDR2 YYNGEE. With 2 bases removed from V and 5 bases from J, the gap between germline ends came to 4 bases. This CDR3 reads CASSVVTEAFF. CDR3 bases: TGTGCCAGCAGCGTTGTTACTGAAGCTTTCTTT.

The gene calls are TRBV29-1 and TRBJ2-1, with 8 nucleotides matching TRBD2. There are 11 residues in the CDR3. CDR1 is SQVTM, CDR2 ANQGSEA, per germline. This chain's CDR3 is CSGRRGDEQFF. Written as DNA, the CDR3 is TGCAGTGGTCGGCGGGGGGATGAGCAGTTCTTC.

This clone has just a few counts. This chain joins TRBV19 and TRBJ1-2; D uncertain. Trimming pared 10 bases from V and 8 bases from J, leaving 14 bases between. CDR1 and CDR2 from the germline V gene are LNHDA and SQIVND (reference sequence). The CDR3 runs 11 residues. This CDR3 is CATESGRGYTF. The CDR3 DNA reads as TGTGCCACGGAGTCGGGGAGGGGCTACACCTTC. The variable domain in full, completed from reference TRBV19 and TRBJ1-2, reads DGGITQSPKYLFRKEGQNVTLSCEQNLNHDAMYWYRQDPGQGLRLIYYSQIVNDFQKGDIAEGYSVSREKKESFPLTVTSAQKNPTAFYLCATESGRGYTFGSGTRLTVV.

This rearrangement joins TRBV30 to TRBJ1-4, with D hard to call. Trimming took 6 bases from V and 0 from J, leaving 14 bases between them. Germline-derived CDR1 and CDR2 are GTSNPN and SVGIG (reference sequence). The length of the CDR3 is 15 residues. The CDR3 here is CACHHNGATNEKLFF. In nucleotides, the CDR3 is TGTGCCTGCCATCACAACGGAGCAACTAATGAAAAACTGTTTTTT.

This clone has a single count. V usage is TRBV5-1 and J usage is TRBJ2-7; weak D call: TRBD2 (7 bases). This CDR3 is built from 16 residues. The germline gives CDR1 SGHRS, CDR2 YFSETQ. Trimming shortened V by 0 bases and J by 0 bases, and 13 bases separated the two germline ends. CDR3 in DNA: TGCGCCAGCAGCTTGGACCCCGGGGGGCACTCCTACGAGCAGTACTTC. It encodes CASSLDPGGHSYEQYF.

The gene calls are TRBV2 and TRBJ2-5; no clear D gene. Germline loops: CDR1 SNHLY, CDR2 FYNNEI. V lost 6 bases and J 5 bases, leaving 10 bases between the germline ends. CDR3 length: 12 amino acids. CDR3 DNA: TGTGCCAGCAGGGCGCGATATGAGACCCAGTACTTC. It specifies CASRARYETQYF.

This clone was observed a handful of times. The chain employs TRBV29-1 and TRBJ1-1; D ambiguous. CDR1 SQVTM and CDR2 ANQGSEA come from the germline V gene. The CDR3 contains 13 residues. Deletions cut 4 bases from V and 1 base from J, with 10 bases between. CDR3 nucleotide sequence: TGCAGCGTTGTCGGACCGGAGAACACTGAAGCTTTCTTT. It is translated as CSVVGPENTEAFF.